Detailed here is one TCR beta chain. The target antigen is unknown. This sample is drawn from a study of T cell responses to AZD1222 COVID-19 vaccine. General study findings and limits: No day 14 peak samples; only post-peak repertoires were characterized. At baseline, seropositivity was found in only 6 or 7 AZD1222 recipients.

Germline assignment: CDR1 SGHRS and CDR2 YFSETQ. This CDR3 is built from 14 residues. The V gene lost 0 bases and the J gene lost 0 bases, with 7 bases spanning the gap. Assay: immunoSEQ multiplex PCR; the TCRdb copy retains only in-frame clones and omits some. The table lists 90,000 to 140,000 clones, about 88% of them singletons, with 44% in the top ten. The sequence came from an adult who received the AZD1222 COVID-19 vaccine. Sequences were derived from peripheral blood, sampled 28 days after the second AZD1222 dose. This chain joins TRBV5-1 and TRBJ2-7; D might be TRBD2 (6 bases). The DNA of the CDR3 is TGCGCCAGCAGCTTGGCGGGGGACTCCTACGAGCAGTACTTC. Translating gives CASSLAGDSYEQYF.